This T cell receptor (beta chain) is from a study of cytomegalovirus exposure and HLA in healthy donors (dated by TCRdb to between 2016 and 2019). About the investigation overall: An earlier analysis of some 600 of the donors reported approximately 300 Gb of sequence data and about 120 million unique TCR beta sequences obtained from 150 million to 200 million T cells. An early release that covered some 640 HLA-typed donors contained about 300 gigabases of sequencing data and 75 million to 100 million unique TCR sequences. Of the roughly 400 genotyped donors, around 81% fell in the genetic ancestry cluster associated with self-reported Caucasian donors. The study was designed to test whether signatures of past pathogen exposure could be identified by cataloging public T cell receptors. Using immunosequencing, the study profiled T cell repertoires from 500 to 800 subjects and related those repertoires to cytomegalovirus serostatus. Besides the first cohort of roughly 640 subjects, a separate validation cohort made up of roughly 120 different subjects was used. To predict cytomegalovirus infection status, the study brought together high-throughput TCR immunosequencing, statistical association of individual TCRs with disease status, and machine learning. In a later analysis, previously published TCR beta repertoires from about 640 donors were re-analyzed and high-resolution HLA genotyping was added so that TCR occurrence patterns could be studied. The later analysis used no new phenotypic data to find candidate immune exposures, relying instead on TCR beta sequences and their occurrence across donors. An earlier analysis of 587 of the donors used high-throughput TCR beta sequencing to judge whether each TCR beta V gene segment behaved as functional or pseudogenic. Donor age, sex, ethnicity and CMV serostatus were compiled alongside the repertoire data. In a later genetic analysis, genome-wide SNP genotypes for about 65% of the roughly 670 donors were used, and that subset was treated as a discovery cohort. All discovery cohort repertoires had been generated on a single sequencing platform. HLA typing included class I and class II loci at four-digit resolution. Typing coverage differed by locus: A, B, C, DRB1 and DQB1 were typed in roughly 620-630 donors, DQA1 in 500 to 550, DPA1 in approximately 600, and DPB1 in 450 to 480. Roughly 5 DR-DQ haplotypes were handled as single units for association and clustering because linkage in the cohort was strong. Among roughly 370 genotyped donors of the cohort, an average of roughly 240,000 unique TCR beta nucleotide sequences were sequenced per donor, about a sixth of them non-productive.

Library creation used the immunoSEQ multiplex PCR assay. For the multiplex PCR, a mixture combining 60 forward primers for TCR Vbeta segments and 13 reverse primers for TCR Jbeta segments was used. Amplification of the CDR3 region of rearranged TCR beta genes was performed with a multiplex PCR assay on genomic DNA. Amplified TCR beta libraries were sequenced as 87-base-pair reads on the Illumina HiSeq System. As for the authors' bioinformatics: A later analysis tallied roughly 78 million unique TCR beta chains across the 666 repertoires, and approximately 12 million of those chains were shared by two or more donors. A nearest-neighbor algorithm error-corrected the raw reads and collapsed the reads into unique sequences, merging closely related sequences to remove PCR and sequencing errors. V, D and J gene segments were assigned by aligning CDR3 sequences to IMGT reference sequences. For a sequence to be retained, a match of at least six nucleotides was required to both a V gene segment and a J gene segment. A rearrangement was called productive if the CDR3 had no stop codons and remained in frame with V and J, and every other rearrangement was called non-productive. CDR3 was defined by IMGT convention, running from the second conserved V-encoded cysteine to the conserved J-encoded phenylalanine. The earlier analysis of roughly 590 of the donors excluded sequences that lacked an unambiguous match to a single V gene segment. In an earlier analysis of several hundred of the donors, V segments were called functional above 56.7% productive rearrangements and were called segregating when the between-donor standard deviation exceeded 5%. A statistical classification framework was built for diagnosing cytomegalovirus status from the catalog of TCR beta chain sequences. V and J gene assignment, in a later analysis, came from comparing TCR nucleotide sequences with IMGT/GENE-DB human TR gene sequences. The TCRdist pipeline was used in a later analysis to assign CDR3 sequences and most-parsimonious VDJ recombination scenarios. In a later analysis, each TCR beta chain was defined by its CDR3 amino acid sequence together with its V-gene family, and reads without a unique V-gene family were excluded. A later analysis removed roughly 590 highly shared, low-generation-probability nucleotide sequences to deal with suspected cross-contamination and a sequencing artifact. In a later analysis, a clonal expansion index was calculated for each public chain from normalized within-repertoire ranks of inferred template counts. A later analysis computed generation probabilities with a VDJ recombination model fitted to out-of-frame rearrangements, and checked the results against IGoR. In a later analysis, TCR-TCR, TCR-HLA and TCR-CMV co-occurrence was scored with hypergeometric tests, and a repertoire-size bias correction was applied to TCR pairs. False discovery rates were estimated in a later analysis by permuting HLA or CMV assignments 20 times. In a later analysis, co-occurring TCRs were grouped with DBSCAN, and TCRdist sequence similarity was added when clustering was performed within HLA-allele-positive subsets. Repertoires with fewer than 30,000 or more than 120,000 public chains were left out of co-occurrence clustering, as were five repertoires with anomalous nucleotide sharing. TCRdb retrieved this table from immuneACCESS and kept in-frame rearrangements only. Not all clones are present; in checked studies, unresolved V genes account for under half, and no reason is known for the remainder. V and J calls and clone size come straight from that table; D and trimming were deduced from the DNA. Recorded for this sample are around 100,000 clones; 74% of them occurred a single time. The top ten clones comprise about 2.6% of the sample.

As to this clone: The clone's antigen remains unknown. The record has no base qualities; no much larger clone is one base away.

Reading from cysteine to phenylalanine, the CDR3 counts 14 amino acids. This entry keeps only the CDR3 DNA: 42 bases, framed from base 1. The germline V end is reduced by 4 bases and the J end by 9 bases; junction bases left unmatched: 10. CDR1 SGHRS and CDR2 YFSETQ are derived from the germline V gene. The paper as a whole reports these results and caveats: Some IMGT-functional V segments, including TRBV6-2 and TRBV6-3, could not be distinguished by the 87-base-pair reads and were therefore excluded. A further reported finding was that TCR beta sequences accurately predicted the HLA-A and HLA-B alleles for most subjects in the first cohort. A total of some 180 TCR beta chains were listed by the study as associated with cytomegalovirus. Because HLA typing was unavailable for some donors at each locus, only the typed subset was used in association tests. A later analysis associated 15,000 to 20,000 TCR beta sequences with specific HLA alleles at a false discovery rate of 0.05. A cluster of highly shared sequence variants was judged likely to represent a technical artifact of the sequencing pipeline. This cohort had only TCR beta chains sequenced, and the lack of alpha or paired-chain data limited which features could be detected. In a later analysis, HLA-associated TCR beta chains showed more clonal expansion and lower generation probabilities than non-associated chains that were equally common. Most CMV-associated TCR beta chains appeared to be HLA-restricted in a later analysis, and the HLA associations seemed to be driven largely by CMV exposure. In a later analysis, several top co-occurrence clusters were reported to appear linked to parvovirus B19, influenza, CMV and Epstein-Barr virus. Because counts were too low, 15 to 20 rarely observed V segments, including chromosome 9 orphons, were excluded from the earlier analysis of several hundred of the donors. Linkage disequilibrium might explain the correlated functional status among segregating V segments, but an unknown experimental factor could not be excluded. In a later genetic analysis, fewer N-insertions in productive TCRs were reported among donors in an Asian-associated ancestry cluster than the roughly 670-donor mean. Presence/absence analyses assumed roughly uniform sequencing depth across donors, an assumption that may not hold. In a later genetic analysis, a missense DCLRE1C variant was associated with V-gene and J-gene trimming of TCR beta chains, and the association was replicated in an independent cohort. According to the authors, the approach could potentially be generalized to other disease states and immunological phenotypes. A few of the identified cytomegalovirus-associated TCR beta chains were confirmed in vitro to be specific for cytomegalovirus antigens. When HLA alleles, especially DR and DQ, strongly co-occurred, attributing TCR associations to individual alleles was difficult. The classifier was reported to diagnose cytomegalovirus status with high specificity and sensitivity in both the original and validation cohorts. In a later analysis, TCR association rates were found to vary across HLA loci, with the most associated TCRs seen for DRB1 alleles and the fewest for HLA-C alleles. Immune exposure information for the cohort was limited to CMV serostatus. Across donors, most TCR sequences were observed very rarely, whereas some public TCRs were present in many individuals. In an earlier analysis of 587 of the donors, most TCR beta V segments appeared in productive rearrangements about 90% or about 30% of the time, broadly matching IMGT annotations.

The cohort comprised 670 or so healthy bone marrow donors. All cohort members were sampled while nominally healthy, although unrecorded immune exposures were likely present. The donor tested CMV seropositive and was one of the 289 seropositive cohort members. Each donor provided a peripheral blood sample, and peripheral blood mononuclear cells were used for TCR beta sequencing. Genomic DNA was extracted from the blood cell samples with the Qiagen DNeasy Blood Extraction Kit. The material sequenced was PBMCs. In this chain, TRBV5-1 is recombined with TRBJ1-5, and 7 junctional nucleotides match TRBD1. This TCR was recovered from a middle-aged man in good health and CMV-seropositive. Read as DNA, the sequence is TGCGCCAGCAGCATAGACAGGGACCAGGGGCCCCAGCATTTT. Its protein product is CASSIDRDQGPQHF.